What follows is one T cell receptor beta chain and its context. TCRdb keeps only in-frame clones here, not all; method: immunoSEQ multiplex PCR. This sample carries about 2.1 million clones, over 85% of them seen once, and the ten largest clones take 1.5% to 2%. Cells designated naive CD8 were CD45RO-negative and were positively selected for CCR7, with terminally differentiated effector memory CD45RA+ cells excluded. Between the trimmed V and J ends, which lost 1 base and 4 bases, there was a span of 6 bases. Per germline, CDR1 SGHAT and CDR2 FQNNGV. The CDR3 totals 13 residues. These data are taken from a study of shared clonotypes between healthy human individuals.

Sequences were obtained from naive CD8+ T cells from PBMCs. This sequence joins TRBV11-2 and TRBJ2-3; D gene uncertain. The TCR comes from a young man in good health. Some clones in this sample may be carry-over from other donors' samples. As DNA, the CDR3 is TGTGCCAGCAGCTTAGCTAACCCAGATACGCAGTATTTT. Amino acids: CASSLANPDTQYF. The full variable domain, rest sourced from reference TRBV11-2 and TRBJ2-3, is EAGVAQSPRYKIIEKRQSVAFWCNPISGHATLYWYQQILGQGPKLLIQFQNNGVVDDSQLPKDRFSAERLKGVDSTLKIQPAKLEDSAVYLCASSLANPDTQYFGPGTRLTVL.